This passage covers 2 T cell receptor beta chains from one sample sequenced in a study of T-cell reconstitution after alpha-beta-depleted transplantation in children. The TCRbeta library incorporated unique molecular identifiers. From the PCR reads, TCRdb called clonotypes with MiXCR, one entry per CDR3 protein. The sample has about 460,000 distinct CDR3 sequences, 9.5% to 12% seen once; the top ten hold less than 15%. Sequences were derived from PBMCs, mostly from graft donor cells, sampled 180 days after TCRalphabeta/CD19-depleted stem cell transplant. These receptors all stem from a female patient younger than 10 who had a stem cell transplant for aplastic anemia, so the T cells may come from the graft donor.

This clonotype was counted between two and nine times. The CDR3 DNA reads TGTGCCACCAGCAGAGTAGCGGCCACCGGGGAGCTGTTTTTT. Amino acid sequence: CATSRVAATGELFF. The chain employs TRBV15 and TRBJ2-2, with TRBD2 as a possible D gene (6 bases). Germline loops: CDR1 LNHNV, CDR2 YYDKDF (reference sequence). CDR3 length: 14 residues. Trimming cost V 1 base and J 4 bases, with 7 bases left between them.

In this sample, this clonotype turned up a few times. The chain has TRBV12-3 or TRBV12-4 and TRBJ1-1; the D is unclear. The length of the CDR3 is 13 residues. Trimming took off 8 bases at V and 5 bases at J, with 15 bases between the two ends. The DNA of the CDR3 is TGTGCCAGCGGTCTCAATGTCGGAACTGAAGCTTTCTTT. Translating gives CASGLNVGTEAFF.